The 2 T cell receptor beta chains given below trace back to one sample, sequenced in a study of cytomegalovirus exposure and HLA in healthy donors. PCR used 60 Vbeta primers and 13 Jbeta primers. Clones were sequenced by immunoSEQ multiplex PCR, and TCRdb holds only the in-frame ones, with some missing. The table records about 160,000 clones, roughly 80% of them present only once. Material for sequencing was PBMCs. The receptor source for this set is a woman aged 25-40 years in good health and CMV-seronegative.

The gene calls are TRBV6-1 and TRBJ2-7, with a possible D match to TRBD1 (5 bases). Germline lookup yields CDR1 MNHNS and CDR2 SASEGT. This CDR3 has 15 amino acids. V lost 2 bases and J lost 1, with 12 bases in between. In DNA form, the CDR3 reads TGTGCCAGCAGTGAATGGCCAGGGCCGTCCTACGAGCAGTACTTC. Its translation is CASSEWPGPSYEQYF.

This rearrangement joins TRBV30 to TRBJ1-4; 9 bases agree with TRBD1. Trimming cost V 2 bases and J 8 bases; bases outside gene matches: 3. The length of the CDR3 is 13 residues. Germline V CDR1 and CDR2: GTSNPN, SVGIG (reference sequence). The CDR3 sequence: CAWSSGQGEKLFF. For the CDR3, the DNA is TGTGCCTGGAGTTCTGGACAGGGGGAAAAACTGTTTTTT.